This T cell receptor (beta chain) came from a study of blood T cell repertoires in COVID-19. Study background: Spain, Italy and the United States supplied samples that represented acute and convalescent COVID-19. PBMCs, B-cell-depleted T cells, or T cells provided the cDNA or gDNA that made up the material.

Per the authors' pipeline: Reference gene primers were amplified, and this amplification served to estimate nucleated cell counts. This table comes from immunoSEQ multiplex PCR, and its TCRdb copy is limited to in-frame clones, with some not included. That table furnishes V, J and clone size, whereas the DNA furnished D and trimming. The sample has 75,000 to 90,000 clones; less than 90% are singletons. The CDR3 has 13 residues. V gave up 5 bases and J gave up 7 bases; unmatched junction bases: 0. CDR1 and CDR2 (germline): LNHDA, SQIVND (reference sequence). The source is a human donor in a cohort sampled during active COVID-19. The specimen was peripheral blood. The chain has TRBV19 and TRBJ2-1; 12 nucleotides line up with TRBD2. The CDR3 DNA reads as TGTGCCAGTAGTGGGACTAGCGGGAATGAGCAGTTCTTC. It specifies CASSGTSGNEQFF.